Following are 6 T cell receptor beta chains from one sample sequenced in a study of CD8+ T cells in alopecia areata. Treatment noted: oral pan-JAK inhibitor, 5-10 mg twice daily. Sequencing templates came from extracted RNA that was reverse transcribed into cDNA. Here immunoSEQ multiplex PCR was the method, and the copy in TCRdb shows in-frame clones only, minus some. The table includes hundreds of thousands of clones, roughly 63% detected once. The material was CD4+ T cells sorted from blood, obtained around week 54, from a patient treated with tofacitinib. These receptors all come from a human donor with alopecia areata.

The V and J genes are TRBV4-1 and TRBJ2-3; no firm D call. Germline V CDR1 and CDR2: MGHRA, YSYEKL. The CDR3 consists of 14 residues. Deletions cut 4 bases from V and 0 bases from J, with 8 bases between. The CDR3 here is CASSPLFSTDTQYF. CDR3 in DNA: TGCGCCAGCAGCCCCCTTTTCAGCACAGATACGCAGTATTTT.

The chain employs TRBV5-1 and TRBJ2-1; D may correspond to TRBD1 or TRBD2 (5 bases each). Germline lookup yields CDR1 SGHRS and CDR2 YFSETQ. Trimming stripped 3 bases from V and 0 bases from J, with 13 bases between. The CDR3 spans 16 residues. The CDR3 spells CASSYQGTSSYNEQFF. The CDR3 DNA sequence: TGCGCCAGCAGCTACCAAGGGACCTCCTCCTACAATGAGCAGTTCTTC.

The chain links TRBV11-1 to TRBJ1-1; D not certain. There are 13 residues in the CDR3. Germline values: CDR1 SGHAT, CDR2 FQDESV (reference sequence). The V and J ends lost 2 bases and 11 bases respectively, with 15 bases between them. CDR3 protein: CASSLSASLEAFF. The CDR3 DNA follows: TGTGCCAGCAGCTTATCCGCTAGCCTGGAGGCTTTCTTT.

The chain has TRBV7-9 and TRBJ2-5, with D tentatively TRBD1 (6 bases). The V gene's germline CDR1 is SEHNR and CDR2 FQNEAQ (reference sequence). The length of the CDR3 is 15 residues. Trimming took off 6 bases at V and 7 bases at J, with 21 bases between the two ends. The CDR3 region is CASRFRGHLSSTQYF. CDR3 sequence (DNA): TGTGCCAGCAGGTTTCGGGGACACCTTTCGTCGACCCAGTACTTC.

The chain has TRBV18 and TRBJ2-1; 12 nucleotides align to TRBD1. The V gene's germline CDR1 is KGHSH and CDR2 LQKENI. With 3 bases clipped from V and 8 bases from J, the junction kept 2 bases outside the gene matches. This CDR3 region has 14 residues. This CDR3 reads CASSPGQGADEQFF. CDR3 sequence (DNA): TGTGCCAGCTCACCGGGACAGGGGGCAGATGAGCAGTTCTTC.

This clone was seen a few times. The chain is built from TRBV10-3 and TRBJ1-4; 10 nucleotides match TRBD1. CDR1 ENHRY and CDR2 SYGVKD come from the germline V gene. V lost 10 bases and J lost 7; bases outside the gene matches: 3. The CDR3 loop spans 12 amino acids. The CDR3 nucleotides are TGTGCCACGGGACAGGGGCCTGAAAAACTGTTTTTT. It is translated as CATGQGPEKLFF.